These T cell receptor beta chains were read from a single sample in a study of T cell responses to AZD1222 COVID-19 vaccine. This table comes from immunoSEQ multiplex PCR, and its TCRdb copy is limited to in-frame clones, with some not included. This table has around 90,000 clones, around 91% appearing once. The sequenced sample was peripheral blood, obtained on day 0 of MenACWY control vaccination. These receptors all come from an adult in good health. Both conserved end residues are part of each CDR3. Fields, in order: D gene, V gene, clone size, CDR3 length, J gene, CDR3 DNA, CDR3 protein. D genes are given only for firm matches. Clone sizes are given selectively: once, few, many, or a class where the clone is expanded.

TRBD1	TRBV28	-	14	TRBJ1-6	TGTGCCAGCAGTTCGACAGGGTCACATTCACCCCTCCACTTT	CASSSTGSHSPLHF
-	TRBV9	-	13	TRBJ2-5	TGTGCCAGTAATACAGATCTCCAAGAGACCCAGTACTTC	CASNTDLQETQYF
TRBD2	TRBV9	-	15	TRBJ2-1	TGTGCCAGCAGCGGAGGACTAGCGGTTTACAATGAGCAGTTCTTC	CASSGGLAVYNEQFF
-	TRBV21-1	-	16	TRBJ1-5	TGTGCCAGCAGCAAAGCGGACGTACGCAACGATCAGCCCCAGCATTTT	CASSKADVRNDQPQHF
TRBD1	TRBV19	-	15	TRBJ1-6	TGTGCCAGTAGGGGACAGGGGAAGATCGGTTCACCCCTCCACTTT	CASRGQGKIGSPLHF
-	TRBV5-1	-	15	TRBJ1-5	TGCGCCAGCAGCTTAGGGCTGAATAGCAATCAGCCCCAGCATTTT	CASSLGLNSNQPQHF
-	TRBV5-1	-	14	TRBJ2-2	TGCGCCAGCAGCGAGTCTAGTAACACCGGGGAGCTGTTTTTT	CASSESSNTGELFF
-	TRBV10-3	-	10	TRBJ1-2	TGTGCCACCCTTGCCTATGGCTACACCTTC	CATLAYGYTF
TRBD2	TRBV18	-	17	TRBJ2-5	TGTGCCAGCTCACCACGGATGGCTAGCGGGGGTCAAGAGACCCAGTACTTC	CASSPRMASGGQETQYF
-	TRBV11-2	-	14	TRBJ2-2	TGTGCCAGCAGCTTAGATCGGGTGGCCGGGGAGCTGTTTTTT	CASSLDRVAGELFF
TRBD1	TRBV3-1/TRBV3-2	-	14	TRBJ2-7	TGTGCCAGCAGCCGACAGGGGCCAACCTACGAGCAGTACTTC	CASSRQGPTYEQYF
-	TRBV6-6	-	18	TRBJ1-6	TGTGCCAGCAGTCCACACCCCGGGCGGCACTCCTATAATTCACCCCTCCACTTT	CASSPHPGRHSYNSPLHF
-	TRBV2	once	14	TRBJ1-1	TGTGCCAGCAAAGGTATCGGGGCCGCCACTGAAGCTTTCTTT	CASKGIGAATEAFF